This T cell receptor beta chain was profiled in a study of shared clonotypes between healthy human individuals. Study as a whole: Those who served as donors were a couple of women and a few men between the ages of 18 and 49.

Trimming pared 1 base from V and 0 bases from J, leaving 7 bases between. Germline V CDR1 and CDR2: SGHDT, YYEEEE. The CDR3 has 15 amino acids. Terminally differentiated effector memory CD45RA+ cells were left out of the naive CD8 fraction, which was CD45RO-negative and positively selected for CCR7. In the sorted-subset replicate PCRs, 200 ng DNA, 25,000 to 30,000 T cell genomes, was used. Method: immunoSEQ multiplex PCR; TCRdb's copy keeps in-frame clones and lacks some. The sample includes about 580,000 clones, roughly 98% of them seen just once. The chain uses TRBV5-6 and TRBJ1-4, with D uncertain. The sample taken for sequencing was naive CD8+ T cells sorted from blood. This TCR derives from a man between 25 and 39 years old in good health. The CDR3 is CASSLRVATNEKLFF. The CDR3 DNA reads as TGTGCCAGCAGCTTGAGAGTTGCAACTAATGAAAAACTGTTTTTT.